This T cell receptor (beta chain) was sequenced in a study of blood T cell repertoires in COVID-19. Trimming removed 6 bases at V and 2 bases at J, with 13 bases between. The CDR3 loop spans 14 amino acids. Germline V gene sequence: CDR1 MRHNA, CDR2 SNTAGT. Study processing details: Reference gene primer amplification gave estimated nucleated cell counts. Sequencing used immunoSEQ multiplex PCR; TCRdb keeps in-frame clones, though not all of them. Clone size and the V and J calls come from that table; the DNA yielded D and trimming. The profile shows tens of thousands of clones, less than 85% of them singletons.

This sequence joins TRBV6-4 and TRBJ1-1; D unresolved. Sequencing was done on a sample of peripheral blood. This TCR came from a man over 45 with COVID-19, enrolled during active disease. The CDR3: CASRDTNRNTEAFF. CDR3 bases: TGTGCCAGCAGGGATACAAACAGAAACACTGAAGCTTTCTTT.